One and the same sample provided the 2 T cell receptor beta chains below, sequenced in a study of blood T cell repertoires in COVID-19. Produced via immunoSEQ multiplex PCR; TCRdb's table is partial and in-frame only. This table holds just over 650,000 clones, 70% to 90% found once. The sequenced material came from peripheral blood. These receptors all stem from a woman aged 18-30 years with acute or convalescent COVID-19.

The rearrangement joins TRBV11-2 to TRBJ1-2; 7 nucleotides line up with TRBD1. The junction had 8 bases not matched to a gene; V was cut back by 5 bases and J by 2 bases. This CDR3 has 15 residues. Per germline, CDR1 SGHAT and CDR2 FQNNGV. CDR3 coding DNA: TGTGCCAGCAGCATAACCTCGGACAGGAACTATGGCTACACCTTC. Its protein is CASSITSDRNYGYTF.

The chain joins TRBV11-3 to TRBJ1-1; D is unresolved. V gave up 5 bases and J gave up 1 base, with 8 bases separating them. The CDR3 loop spans 13 amino acids. Germline V gene lookup returns CDR1 SGHNT and CDR2 YENEEA. Written as DNA, the CDR3 is TGTGCCAGCAGCGAGGCGCAGAACACTGAAGCTTTCTTT. This codes for CASSEAQNTEAFF. The whole variable domain, filled in from reference TRBV11-3 and TRBJ1-1, reads EAGVVQSPRYKIIEKKQPVAFWCNPISGHNTLYWYLQNLGQGPELLIRYENEEAVDDSQLPKDRFSAERLKGVDSTLKIQPAELGDSAVYLCASSEAQNTEAFFGQGTRLTVV.